This record covers a single T cell receptor (beta chain). Its recognized antigen is unknown. The record has no base qualities; no much larger clone is one base away. After around ten days of culture, CD4+ T cells were isolated with the EasySep CD4+ T cell isolation kit. Convalescent patients had PCR-confirmed SARS-CoV-2 infection between March and December 2020, before Alpha, Beta and Delta variants emerged in the United States. On days 3 and 7, half of the culture medium was replaced with fresh IL-2-containing medium. Unless noted otherwise, every peptide stimulation condition was cultured in triplicate wells. PBMC were separated from whole blood using Ficoll-Paque Plus gradient centrifugation and were then either cryopreserved at -140C or used fresh. The QIAamp micro DNA kit was used to extract genomic DNA from the cultured CD4+ T cells. This sample stems from a study of vaccination effects on CD4 cells after COVID-19 (dated by TCRdb to 2022 to 2024). About the full investigation: In the ViraFEST assay, PBMC were stimulated with viral peptide pools, and antigen-specific CD4+ T cell clonotypes were then identified by expansion using TCR sequencing. Two doses of either the BNT162b2 or the mRNA-1273 mRNA SARS-CoV-2 vaccine were administered to participants. Pre-vaccine samples were drawn from two convalescent patients 16 days and one week before the first dose, at 142 and 148 days after COVID-19 diagnosis. A few million PBMC per well were cultured in IMDM with roughly 5% human AB serum, roughly 10 IU/ml IL-2 and gentamicin, plus 10 ug/ml peptides. In both COVID-19 convalescent patients and infection-naive vaccine recipients, the study compared SARS-CoV-2 spike-specific CD4+ TCR repertoires from before mRNA vaccination with those from after it. The full study included fewer than eleven COVID-19 convalescent patients and a handful of SARS-CoV-2-naive healthy vaccine recipients. The Oncomine TCR Beta short-read assay on an Illumina iSeq 100 was used to sequence cultures from other donors in the study. What the study reported, not specific to this receptor: At late post-vaccination timepoints, both infection-induced and vaccine-induced clones showed marked clonal contraction, consistent with waning T cell responses. The study was limited by a small number of convalescent patients and lacked early post-infection timepoints. In convalescent patients, the post-vaccine spike-reactive repertoire consisted mainly of new vaccine-induced clones, largely distinct from infection-induced clones.

Receptor amplification or capture employed the immunoSEQ multiplex PCR assay. TCR beta CDR3 sequencing was performed on DNA from the cultured, isolated CD4+ T cells. The study's own analysis went as follows. Non-productive TCR sequences were removed, reads were trimmed to the CDR3 region, and CDR3s of at least 7 amino acids were retained. The MANAFEST web app was used to identify antigen-specific clonotypes by comparing expansion in peptide wells with expansion in reference cultures. Positive clones required FDR<0.05 expansion versus reference and all other wells, odds ratio above 5, and frequency above 0.1% in two replicate wells. Clonotypes significantly expanded in SARS-CoV-2 spike wells and in at least one common cold coronavirus spike condition were defined as cross-reactive. CDR3 similarity was assessed by Levenshtein distance using the stringdist R package, and unrooted trees were constructed with ape in R 3.6.1. TCRdb stores this immuneACCESS table with in-frame sequences only. Part of the clones is absent; in the studies checked, under half of the shortfall reflects unresolved V genes, and no reason is known for the rest. The DNA gave D and trimming, while V, J and clone size come from that table. Here the sample has about 64,000 clones; approximately 72% occur a single time. Approximately 24% of the sample is taken by the ten largest.

Trimming takes 8 bases off V and 1 base off J; junction bases not matched to a gene: 9. CDR1 and CDR2 (SGHNT, YENEEA) derive from the germline V gene. The CDR3 runs 15 amino acids, cysteine and phenylalanine included. Here the CDR3 DNA is all that survives: 45 bases in frame from base 1. The TCR comes from a human donor who had a prior SARS-CoV-2 infection. The sequencing here drew on CD4+ T cells from PBMCs cultured without peptide, taken before COVID-19 vaccination. The rearrangement joined TRBV11-3 to TRBJ2-7; 9 nucleotides in the junction match TRBD1. The CDR3 loop reads CASSYRGQGSYEQYF. The nucleotide sequence is given as TGTGCCAGCTCATACCGGGGACAGGGATCCTACGAGCAGTACTTC.